This TCR beta chain was profiled in a study of blood T cell repertoires in COVID-19. Background on the study: Spain, Italy and the United States supplied samples that represented acute and convalescent COVID-19. Sources were T cells, B-cell-depleted T cells, or PBMCs; the material itself was cDNA or gDNA.

In the original workflow: Estimates of nucleated cell counts were drawn from the amplification of reference gene primers. Clones were read by immunoSEQ multiplex PCR, and TCRdb kept only the in-frame ones, dropping some. V and J calls and clone size are as listed in that table; D and trimming were resolved from the DNA. The profile covers around 280,000 clones, with more than 75% appearing a single time and roughly 1.9% taken by the ten largest. The CDR3 runs to 15 residues. Germline values: CDR1 SNHLY, CDR2 FYNNEI. The J segment lost 5 bases and the V segment lost 6 bases, leaving 12 bases of the junction unmatched.

The chain is built from TRBV2 and TRBJ2-5, with 7 bases lining up with TRBD2. Source material: peripheral blood. This TCR was recovered from a woman aged 25 to 39 who had recovered from COVID-19. DNA for the CDR3: TGTGCCAGCAGAGGACTAGTGCCTGGTTTTGAGACCCAGTACTTC. It encodes CASRGLVPGFETQYF.